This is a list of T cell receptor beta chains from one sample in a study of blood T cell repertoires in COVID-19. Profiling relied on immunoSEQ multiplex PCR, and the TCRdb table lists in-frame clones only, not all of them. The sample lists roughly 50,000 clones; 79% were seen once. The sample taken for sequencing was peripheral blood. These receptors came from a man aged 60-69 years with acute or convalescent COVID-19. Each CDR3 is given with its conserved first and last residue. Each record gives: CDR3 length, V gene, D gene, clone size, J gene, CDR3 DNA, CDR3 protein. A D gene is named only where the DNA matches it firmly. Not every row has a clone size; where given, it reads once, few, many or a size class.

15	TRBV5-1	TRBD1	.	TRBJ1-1	TGCGCCAGCAGCTCATTGACAGGGGGTGGCACTGAAGCTTTCTTT	CASSSLTGGGTEAFF
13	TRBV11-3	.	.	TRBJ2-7	TGTGCCAGCAGCTTGGGGACATTAAGCGAGCAGTACTTC	CASSLGTLSEQYF
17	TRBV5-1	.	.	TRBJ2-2	TGCGCCAGCAGCTTGAGGTTTACGGCTAGCGACACCGGGGAGCTGTTTTTT	CASSLRFTASDTGELFF
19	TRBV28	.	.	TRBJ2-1	TGTGCCAGCAGCTCCGGACTTTCCTTGCGGGGAAGCTCCTACAATGAGCAGTTCTTC	CASSSGLSLRGSSYNEQFF
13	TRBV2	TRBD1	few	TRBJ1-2	TGTGCCAGCAGTGGACAGGGGACGGATGGCTACACCTTC	CASSGQGTDGYTF
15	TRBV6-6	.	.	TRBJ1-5	TGTGCCAGCACCCCCCGGGCAGGGGCTAATCAGCCCCAGCATTTT	CASTPRAGANQPQHF
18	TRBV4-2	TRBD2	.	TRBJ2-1	TGTGCCAGCAGCCAAGGCGGACGTTGGCGGGAGGGCCCCAATGAGCAGTTCTTC	CASSQGGRWREGPNEQFF
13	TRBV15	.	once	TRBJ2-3	TGTGCCACCAGCAGAGATTATGCAGATACGCAGTATTTT	CATSRDYADTQYF
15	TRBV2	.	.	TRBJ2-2	TGTGCCAGCAGCGCCGTAGGGGGTTACACCGGGGAGCTGTTTTTT	CASSAVGGYTGELFF
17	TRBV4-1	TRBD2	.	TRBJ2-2	TGCGCCAGCAGCCAAGGACTAGCGGGACATAACACCGGGGAGCTGTTTTTT	CASSQGLAGHNTGELFF
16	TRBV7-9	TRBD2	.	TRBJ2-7	TGTGCCAGCAGCTTAGCGACGTCTAGCGGGAGTGACGAGCAGTACTTC	CASSLATSSGSDEQYF
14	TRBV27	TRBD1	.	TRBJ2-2	TGTGCCAGCAGTTTGAGACAGGGGGCCGGGGAGCTGTTTTTT	CASSLRQGAGELFF
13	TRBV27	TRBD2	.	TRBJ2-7	TGTGCCAGCAGTTTTCGGGGGGGGAGTCAGCAGTACTTC	CASSFRGGSQQYF